Listed below are T cell receptor beta chains from one sample, sequenced in a study of beta chain features in type 1 diabetes. Clones were sequenced by immunoSEQ multiplex PCR, and TCRdb holds only the in-frame ones, with some missing. Altogether about 180,000 clones are present, approximately 13% being singletons, with the ten largest covering approximately 0.62%. Sequenced input: central memory CD4+ T cells from blood. These receptors were obtained from a woman aged 18-29 years in good health. Both conserved end residues are trimmed from each CDR3.

cdr3_aa: ASSESGLIEQF
j_call: TRBJ2-1
v_call: TRBV25-1

cdr3_aa: ASSAGPSTDTQY
j_call: TRBJ2-3
v_call: TRBV19

cdr3_aa: ASSPTSGSADEQY
j_call: TRBJ2-7
v_call: TRBV18

cdr3_aa: ASSTGAMTGELF
j_call: TRBJ2-2
v_call: TRBV18

cdr3_aa: ASSYSSGDRGGGYT
j_call: TRBJ1-2
v_call: TRBV6-5

cdr3_aa: ASRGLASSTQY
j_call: TRBJ2-3
v_call: TRBV5-4

cdr3_aa: ASSWGAVDTQY
j_call: TRBJ2-3
v_call: TRBV7-9

cdr3_aa: ASSLTGTGYGYT
j_call: TRBJ1-2
v_call: TRBV27

cdr3_aa: ASSQLPGRVSYEQY
j_call: TRBJ2-7
v_call: TRBV18

cdr3_aa: ASSEWGQAAEQY
j_call: TRBJ2-7
v_call: TRBV2

cdr3_aa: ASSATQGAYSPLH
j_call: TRBJ1-6
v_call: TRBV14

cdr3_aa: ASSSPGLAGYNEQF
j_call: TRBJ2-1
v_call: TRBV7-2

cdr3_aa: ASSTDRVQEKLF
j_call: TRBJ1-4
v_call: TRBV5-1

cdr3_aa: ASSDRGGGYT
j_call: TRBJ1-2
v_call: TRBV6-5

cdr3_aa: AWRESADTQY
j_call: TRBJ2-3
v_call: TRBV30

cdr3_aa: ASSLVYGGNEQF
j_call: TRBJ2-1
v_call: TRBV7-6

cdr3_aa: ASSFRGTQY
j_call: TRBJ2-3
v_call: TRBV7-2

cdr3_aa: ASRQKPGKVDEQY
j_call: TRBJ2-7
v_call: TRBV7-3

cdr3_aa: ASSLASGRPNTGELF
j_call: TRBJ2-2
v_call: TRBV27

cdr3_aa: ASSRAGTSGRNEQF
j_call: TRBJ2-1
v_call: TRBV11-2

cdr3_aa: AWSRGGASNYGYT
j_call: TRBJ1-2
v_call: TRBV30

cdr3_aa: SIYREGYGYT
j_call: TRBJ1-2
v_call: TRBV29-1

cdr3_aa: ASSESPSGGSYNEQF
j_call: TRBJ2-1
v_call: TRBV6-1

cdr3_aa: ASSFDRGRGGELF
j_call: TRBJ2-2
v_call: TRBV7-8

cdr3_aa: ASSSRQGKQY
j_call: TRBJ2-4
v_call: TRBV7-2

cdr3_aa: ASRPASGGYGYT
j_call: TRBJ1-2
v_call: TRBV27